This entry is about one TCR beta chain. CDR1 is SGDLS and CDR2 is YYNGEE in the germline V gene. This CDR3 is built from 14 residues. Between the trimmed V and J ends, which lost 4 bases and 6 bases, there was a span of 17 bases. A split of CD4+ cells into CD45RA+ naive and CD45RA-negative memory subsets was performed. The sample is drawn from a study of shared clonotypes between healthy human individuals. It was across several immunoSEQ plates that each subset's genomic DNA was evenly split. As processed by the authors: Quality scores were absent from the junction-only immunoSEQ sequences, so filtering differed. The protocol was immunoSEQ multiplex PCR, while the TCRdb copy is restricted to in-frame clones and leaves out a portion. The D gene and trimming were derived from the DNA, and the V and J assignments and clone size from that table. The data contain roughly 1 million clones, 75% to 85% of them seen just once; the ten biggest clones take up about 0.52%.

Sequenced input: memory CD4+ T cells from PBMCs. The subset: CD45RA-negative fraction. V is TRBV9 and J is TRBJ2-7, with D possibly being TRBD2 (6 bases). The clonotype originates from a man aged 18-30 years in good health. Some clones in this sample may be carry-over from other donors' samples. The CDR3 DNA is TGTGCCAGCAGCCCCAGAGGAGGGGCCGGCGAGCAGTACTTC. Translating it yields CASSPRGGAGEQYF.